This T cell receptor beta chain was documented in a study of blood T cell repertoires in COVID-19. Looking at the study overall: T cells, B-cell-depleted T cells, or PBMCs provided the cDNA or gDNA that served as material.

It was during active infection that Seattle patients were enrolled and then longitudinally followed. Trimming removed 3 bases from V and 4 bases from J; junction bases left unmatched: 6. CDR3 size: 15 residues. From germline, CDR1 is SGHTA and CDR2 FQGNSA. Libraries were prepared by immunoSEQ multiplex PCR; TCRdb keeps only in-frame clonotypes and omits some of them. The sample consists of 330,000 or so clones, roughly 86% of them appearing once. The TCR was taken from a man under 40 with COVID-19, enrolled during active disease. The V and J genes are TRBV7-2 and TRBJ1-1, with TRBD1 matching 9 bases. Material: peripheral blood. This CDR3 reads CASSLVTGGSTEAFF. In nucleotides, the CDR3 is TGTGCCAGCAGCTTGGTGACAGGGGGTAGCACTGAAGCTTTCTTT.